This T cell receptor beta chain emerged from a study of early T cells in non-severe SARS-CoV-2 infection. Study-wide background: Unsorted whole blood bulk RNA was sequenced, with unpaired chains.

The CDR3 totals 13 residues. The germline V gene has CDR1 DFQATT and CDR2 SNEGSKA (reference sequence). V was trimmed by 2 bases and J by 0 bases, leaving 7 bases between them. At least ten counts were recorded for this clonotype. TCRdb redid the calling of the 5' RACE reads with MiXCR, one entry per CDR3 protein. This repertoire shows tens of thousands of distinct CDR3 sequences, approximately 13% found once; its top ten account for about 7%. The origin of this receptor is an adult who was a healthcare worker with PCR-confirmed SARS-CoV-2 infection or an uninfected control (not recorded which). This sequence joins TRBV20-1 and TRBJ1-1, with D possibly being TRBD1 (5 bases). Material: whole blood. The CDR3 here is CSARSTVNTEAFF. DNA for the CDR3: TGCAGTGCTAGATCGACAGTGAACACTGAAGCTTTCTTT.